A single T cell receptor (beta chain) is shown here with its context. Its antigen is currently unknown. These data come from a study of cytomegalovirus exposure and HLA in healthy donors. The PCR ran on 60 Vbeta and 13 Jbeta primers. Profiling relied on immunoSEQ multiplex PCR, and the TCRdb table lists in-frame clones only, not all of them. Of under 150,000 clones detected, 70% to 85% appear once; the ten largest clones hold around 1.7%. Study observations and caveats: Solely CMV serostatus was available to characterize immune exposure.

The germline gives CDR1 MGHRA, CDR2 YSYEKL. V lost 5 bases and J 6 bases, leaving 19 bases between the germline ends. This CDR3 region has 15 residues. The sequenced material came from PBMCs. The sequence was obtained from a boy younger than 18 in good health and CMV-seronegative. This chain uses TRBV4-1 with TRBJ1-2; D remains ambiguous. CDR3 sequence (DNA): TGCGCCAGCAGCTCGTCCTCAGGAGGAATCGATGGCTACACCTTC. Translation: CASSSSSGGIDGYTF.